The rows below give T cell receptor beta chains drawn from one sample of a study of blood T cell repertoires in COVID-19. Data came from immunoSEQ multiplex PCR; TCRdb stores just in-frame clones and leaves some out. The sample carries about 200,000 clones, roughly 86% recorded once. Sequencing was done on a sample of PBMCs or T cells enriched from blood (not recorded which). These receptors all stem from a woman in her twenties or thirties with acute COVID-19. Each CDR3 is given with its conserved first and last residue. Each record gives: CDR3 length, V gene, J gene, D gene, clone size, CDR3 protein, CDR3 DNA. D genes are given only for firm matches. For some rows the clone size is stated as once, few or many, or as a class when expanded; others skip it.

len: 15; v_gene: TRBV7-2; j_gene: TRBJ1-5; d_gene: TRBD1; abundance: .; CDR3aa: CASSWDRVGNQPQHF; CDR3nt: TGTGCCAGCAGCTGGGACAGGGTTGGAAATCAGCCCCAGCATTTT
len: 13; v_gene: TRBV30; j_gene: TRBJ2-1; d_gene: .; abundance: .; CDR3aa: CALRDSSYNEQFF; CDR3nt: TGTGCGCTGAGGGATAGCTCCTACAATGAGCAGTTCTTC
len: 15; v_gene: TRBV27; j_gene: TRBJ1-1; d_gene: .; abundance: few; CDR3aa: CASSLPPRPNTEAFF; CDR3nt: TGTGCCAGCAGTCTCCCCCCCAGGCCGAACACTGAAGCTTTCTTT
len: 14; v_gene: TRBV4-3; j_gene: TRBJ1-1; d_gene: TRBD1; abundance: few; CDR3aa: CASSQGGGGGLAFF; CDR3nt: TGCGCCAGCAGCCAAGGAGGAGGGGGCGGTTTGGCTTTCTTT
len: 15; v_gene: TRBV6-6; j_gene: TRBJ2-7; d_gene: .; abundance: .; CDR3aa: CASSYSRVGSYEQYF; CDR3nt: TGTGCCAGCAGTTATTCGAGGGTGGGCTCCTACGAGCAGTACTTC
len: 16; v_gene: TRBV4-3; j_gene: TRBJ2-3; d_gene: .; abundance: .; CDR3aa: CASSQFAGTSTDTQYF; CDR3nt: TGCGCCAGCAGCCAATTCGCGGGAACTAGCACAGATACGCAGTATTTT
len: 14; v_gene: TRBV5-1; j_gene: TRBJ2-7; d_gene: .; abundance: .; CDR3aa: CASSTSQVSREQYF; CDR3nt: .
len: 13; v_gene: TRBV2; j_gene: TRBJ2-7; d_gene: .; abundance: .; CDR3aa: CASSGAGRFEQYF; CDR3nt: TGTGCCAGCAGTGGCGCAGGGCGGTTCGAGCAGTACTTC
len: 17; v_gene: TRBV7-2; j_gene: TRBJ1-4; d_gene: TRBD1; abundance: .; CDR3aa: CASSPGTEGGKSEKLFF; CDR3nt: TGTGCCAGCAGTCCCGGGACAGAGGGCGGAAAAAGTGAAAAACTGTTTTTT
len: 14; v_gene: TRBV14; j_gene: TRBJ1-2; d_gene: .; abundance: once; CDR3aa: CASSQVGGPYGYTF; CDR3nt: TGTGCCAGCAGCCAAGTGGGGGGGCCCTATGGCTACACCTTC
len: 14; v_gene: TRBV9; j_gene: TRBJ2-2; d_gene: .; abundance: .; CDR3aa: CASSVYGSAGELFF; CDR3nt: TGTGCCAGCAGCGTCTACGGGAGCGCCGGGGAGCTGTTTTTT
len: 11; v_gene: TRBV12-3/TRBV12-4; j_gene: TRBJ2-1; d_gene: .; abundance: .; CDR3aa: CASSFSNEQFF; CDR3nt: TGTGCCAGCAGTTTTAGCAATGAGCAGTTCTTC
len: 16; v_gene: TRBV19; j_gene: TRBJ1-6; d_gene: .; abundance: .; CDR3aa: CASSRDLQTYNSPLHF; CDR3nt: TGTGCCAGTAGTAGAGATTTACAGACGTATAATTCACCCCTCCACTTT
len: 14; v_gene: TRBV19; j_gene: TRBJ2-2; d_gene: TRBD1; abundance: .; CDR3aa: CASSIRGLDGELFF; CDR3nt: TGTGCCAGTAGTATCAGGGGGCTGGACGGGGAGCTGTTTTTT
len: 16; v_gene: TRBV10-3; j_gene: TRBJ2-7; d_gene: .; abundance: .; CDR3aa: CATRRQEGVSGYEQYF; CDR3nt: TGTGCCACCCGCAGACAGGAAGGGGTCTCGGGGTACGAGCAGTACTTC
len: 15; v_gene: TRBV19; j_gene: TRBJ2-2; d_gene: TRBD1; abundance: .; CDR3aa: CASSPPGQGGRELFF; CDR3nt: TGTGCCAGTAGCCCGCCGGGACAGGGAGGCCGGGAGCTGTTTTTT
len: 14; v_gene: TRBV6-5; j_gene: TRBJ2-1; d_gene: TRBD1; abundance: once; CDR3aa: CASSPGQGGDEQFF; CDR3nt: TGTGCCAGCAGCCCGGGACAGGGTGGAGATGAGCAGTTCTTC
len: 15; v_gene: TRBV6-5; j_gene: TRBJ1-4; d_gene: .; abundance: .; CDR3aa: CASSPQGSRGEKLFF; CDR3nt: TGTGCCAGCAGTCCCCAGGGCAGTCGAGGTGAAAAACTGTTTTTT
len: 16; v_gene: TRBV11-2; j_gene: TRBJ2-1; d_gene: .; abundance: .; CDR3aa: CASSAIPGLVDNEQFF; CDR3nt: TGTGCCAGCAGCGCGATTCCGGGACTTGTCGACAATGAGCAGTTCTTC
len: 14; v_gene: TRBV30; j_gene: TRBJ2-7; d_gene: .; abundance: .; CDR3aa: CAWTKGQWNYEQYF; CDR3nt: TGTGCCTGGACCAAAGGACAGTGGAACTACGAGCAGTACTTC
len: 14; v_gene: TRBV27; j_gene: TRBJ1-2; d_gene: .; abundance: few; CDR3aa: CASNWAHLFYGYTF; CDR3nt: TGTGCCAGCAATTGGGCCCACTTGTTCTATGGCTACACCTTC
len: 16; v_gene: TRBV19; j_gene: TRBJ1-5; d_gene: .; abundance: .; CDR3aa: CASSSLPIGSNQPQHF; CDR3nt: TGTGCCAGTAGTTCGCTCCCAATCGGGAGCAATCAGCCCCAGCATTTT